This passage covers 18 T cell receptor beta chains from one sample sequenced in a study of blood T cell repertoires in COVID-19. Data came from immunoSEQ multiplex PCR; TCRdb stores just in-frame clones and leaves some out. The sample consists of about 160,000 clones, about four fifths of them appearing once. Sequencing was carried out using peripheral blood. Every receptor here comes from a man in his 70s with acute or convalescent COVID-19.

The gene calls are TRBV7-2 and TRBJ2-1, with 10 nucleotides matching TRBD1. The V gene's germline CDR1 is SGHTA and CDR2 FQGNSA. CDR3 length: 15 residues. The V and J ends lost 5 bases and 8 bases, in that order; junction bases with no gene match: 9. The CDR3 reads CASSLGTGDWDEQFF. The CDR3 DNA reads as TGTGCCAGCAGCCTGGGGACAGGGGATTGGGATGAGCAGTTCTTC.

The V call is TRBV7-2, the J call TRBJ1-2; 7 bases are shared with TRBD1. The CDR3 length is 13 residues. The V and J ends lost 4 bases and 8 bases, in that order; junction bases with no gene match: 7. CDR1 is SGHTA and CDR2 is FQGNSA in the germline V gene. The CDR3 here is CASSSRQGGGYTF. CDR3 nucleotides: TGTGCCAGCAGCTCCCGACAGGGCGGGGGCTACACCTTC.

The chain combines TRBV28 with TRBJ1-5; D uncertain. The CDR3 loop spans 17 amino acids. Germline CDR1 reads MDHEN; CDR2 reads SYDVKM. Between the trimmed V and J ends, which lost 8 bases and 5 bases, there was a span of 25 bases. CDR3 bases: TGTGCCAGCGGATTCGGACCCTCACCCGGAGCGGATCAGCCCCAGCATTTT. It is translated as CASGFGPSPGADQPQHF.

V gene TRBV18 combines with J gene TRBJ2-4; 10 bases fit TRBD2. The V gene end was trimmed by 3 bases and the J gene end by 5 bases; junction bases not matched to a gene: 4. The germline CDR1 and CDR2 sequences are KGHSH and LQKENI. The length of the CDR3 is 15 residues. The CDR3 DNA reads TGTGCCAGCTCACCGGGGAGCGGGAGGGAAAACATTCAGTACTTC. It is translated as CASSPGSGRENIQYF.

The chain carries TRBV5-4 and TRBJ2-3; TRBD2 matches at 9 bases. Germline V gene data show CDR1 as SGHNT and CDR2 as YYREEE (reference sequence). Trimming at V came to 4 bases and at J to 4 bases, leaving 10 bases not matched to a gene. The CDR3 is made up of 16 amino acids. The chain's CDR3 is CASSPNIAGVSDTQYF. CDR3 bases: TGTGCCAGCAGCCCAAACATAGCGGGAGTTTCAGATACGCAGTATTTT.

V is TRBV20-1 and J is TRBJ1-5; 9 positions match TRBD1. V shed 3 bases, J shed 7 bases, and the junction held 7 bases outside the gene matches. In germline, CDR1 is DFQATT, CDR2 SNEGSKA (reference sequence). This CDR3 spans 14 amino acids. CDR3 residues: CSASRQGVLQPQHF. The CDR3 DNA reads TGCAGTGCTAGTAGACAGGGGGTCCTCCAGCCCCAGCATTTT.

J is TRBJ2-5 and V is TRBV4-2; TRBD2 matches 7 bases. Germline V gives CDR1 LGHNA, CDR2 YNFKEQ. V gave up 0 bases and J gave up 1 base; unmatched junction bases: 5. CDR3 length: 16 residues. The CDR3 DNA sequence: TGTGCCAGCAGCCAAGATCCCCAGCGGGGCCAAGAGACCCAGTACTTC. Its protein is CASSQDPQRGQETQYF.

This rearrangement joins TRBV28 to TRBJ2-5; TRBD1 might be the D (6 bases). The CDR3 is 15 residues long. Trimming removed 6 bases at V and 4 bases at J, with 18 bases between. Germline CDR1 is MDHEN and CDR2 is SYDVKM. Here the CDR3 reads CASSRRAGVPETQYF. The CDR3 coding sequence is TGTGCCAGCAGCCGCAGGGCAGGGGTCCCAGAGACCCAGTACTTC.

The rearrangement links TRBV14 to TRBJ1-4; 8 nucleotides agree with TRBD1. With V trimmed by 2 bases and J by 4 bases, 6 bases remained unmatched. The CDR3 covers 16 residues. CDR1 and CDR2 from the germline V gene are SGHDN and FVKESK. The CDR3 nucleotides read TGTGCCAGCAGCCAAACCCAGGGGGCGGGTAATGAAAAACTGTTTTTT. It yields the protein CASSQTQGAGNEKLFF.

The chain couples TRBV5-1 to TRBJ1-3; 7 nucleotides match TRBD1. The CDR3 spans 15 residues. Looked up from germline, CDR1 is SGHRS and CDR2 is YFSETQ. V lost 0 bases to trimming and J lost 2 bases; unmatched junction nucleotides: 2. CDR3 residues: CASSLDQGAGNTIYF. CDR3 nucleotides: TGCGCCAGCAGCTTGGACCAGGGGGCTGGAAACACCATATATTTT.

This clone was detected once. The CDR3 sequence: CASSPRDRGSHEQFF. CDR3 DNA sequence: TGTGCCAGCTCACCACGAGACAGGGGTTCGCATGAGCAGTTCTTC. The chain links TRBV18 to TRBJ2-1, with 8 bases aligning to TRBD1. CDR1 and CDR2 (germline): KGHSH, LQKENI. The CDR3 covers 15 residues. With 1 base clipped from V and 8 bases from J, the junction kept 7 bases outside the gene matches.

The count of this clone is one. This sequence joins TRBV5-1 and TRBJ2-1, with D possibly being TRBD1 (6 bases). The CDR3 contains 15 residues. The ends were cut back, 0 bases at V and 4 bases at J, with 11 bases in the middle. CDR1 and CDR2 from the germline V gene are SGHRS and YFSETQ. The chain's CDR3 is CASSLARTAYNEQFF. The CDR3 DNA reads as TGCGCCAGCAGCTTGGCGAGGACAGCTTACAATGAGCAGTTCTTC.

This clone appeared a single time. This chain connects TRBV9 to TRBJ2-3; 7 bases align to TRBD1. V was clipped by 0 bases and J by 1 base; unmatched bases: 2. CDR3 size: 15 residues. Germline assignment: CDR1 SGDLS and CDR2 YYNGEE. This CDR3 reads CASSVGDRGTDTQYF. The CDR3 nucleotides are TGTGCCAGCAGCGTAGGTGACAGGGGCACAGATACGCAGTATTTT. The whole variable domain, filled in from reference TRBV9 and TRBJ2-3, reads DSGVTQTPKHLITATGQRVTLRCSPRSGDLSVYWYQQSLDQGLQFLIQYYNGEERAKGNILERFSAQQFPDLHSELNLSSLELGDSALYFCASSVGDRGTDTQYFGPGTRLTVL.

The chain has TRBV7-3 and TRBJ2-1; 11 bases agree with TRBD2. CDR3 size: 15 residues. Germline-derived CDR1 and CDR2 are SGHTA and FQGTGA. V lost 5 bases to trimming and J lost 5 bases; unmatched junction nucleotides: 5. This CDR3 is CASSPLAGGNNEQFF. DNA for the CDR3: TGTGCCAGCAGCCCTCTAGCGGGGGGAAACAATGAGCAGTTCTTC.

This chain connects TRBV10-3 to TRBJ2-5; D perhaps matches TRBD2 (6 bases). Trimming left V 7 bases short and J 5 bases short, with 14 bases between. Germline CDR1 reads ENHRY; CDR2 reads SYGVKD. The CDR3 is made up of 13 amino acids. The chain's CDR3 is CAITGGFGETQYF. CDR3 sequence (DNA): TGTGCCATCACCGGGGGTTTTGGGGAGACCCAGTACTTC.

This clone has just a few counts. V and J are TRBV28 and TRBJ1-1; 9 bases align to TRBD1. This CDR3 spans 20 amino acids. Germline V gene data show CDR1 as MDHEN and CDR2 as SYDVKM. The ends lost 5 bases at V and 1 base at J; junction bases unmatched: 20. The DNA for the CDR3 is TGTGCCAGCAGTCCTCTTTATGGGGGACAGGGTCGGGTCTGGAACACTGAAGCTTTCTTT. Translated, it gives CASSPLYGGQGRVWNTEAFF.

The genes are TRBV5-1 and TRBJ2-1; TRBD2 might be the D (5 bases). Germline V CDR1 and CDR2: SGHRS, YFSETQ. Trimming pared 2 bases from V and 2 bases from J, leaving 11 bases between. The CDR3 runs 15 residues. The CDR3 DNA follows: TGCGCCAGCAGCTTTGCGGGCCTTACCTACAATGAGCAGTTCTTC. It specifies CASSFAGLTYNEQFF.

V gene TRBV11-3 combines with J gene TRBJ1-6; tentatively, D is TRBD1 (5 bases). CDR1 is SGHNT and CDR2 is YENEEA in the germline V gene. V gave up 1 base and J gave up 10 bases, with 14 bases separating them. This CDR3 has 15 amino acids. The CDR3 DNA sequence: TGTGCCAGCAGCTTAGGGCCGGCCGGGGGGTCACCCCTCCACTTT. Protein: CASSLGPAGGSPLHF.